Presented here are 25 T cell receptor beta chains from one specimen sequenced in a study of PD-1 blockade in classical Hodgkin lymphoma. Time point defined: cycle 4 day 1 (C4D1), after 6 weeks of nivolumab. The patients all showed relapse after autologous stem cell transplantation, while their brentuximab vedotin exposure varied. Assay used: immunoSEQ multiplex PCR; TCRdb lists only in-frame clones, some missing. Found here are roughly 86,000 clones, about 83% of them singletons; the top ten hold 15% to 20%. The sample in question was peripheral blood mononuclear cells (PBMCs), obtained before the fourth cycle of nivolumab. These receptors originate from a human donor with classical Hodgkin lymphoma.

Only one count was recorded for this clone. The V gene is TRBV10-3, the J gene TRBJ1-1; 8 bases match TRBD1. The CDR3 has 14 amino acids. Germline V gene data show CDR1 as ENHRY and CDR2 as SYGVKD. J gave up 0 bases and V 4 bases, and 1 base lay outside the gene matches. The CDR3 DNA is TGTGCCATCAGTGGACAGGGGATGAACACTGAAGCTTTCTTT. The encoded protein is CAISGQGMNTEAFF.

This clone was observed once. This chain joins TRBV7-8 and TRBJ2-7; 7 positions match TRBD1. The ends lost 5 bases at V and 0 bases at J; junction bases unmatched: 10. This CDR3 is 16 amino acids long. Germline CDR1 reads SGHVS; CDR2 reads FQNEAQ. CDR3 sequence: CASSLMGWTGSYEQYF. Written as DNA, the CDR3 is TGTGCCAGCAGCCTAATGGGGTGGACAGGCTCCTACGAGCAGTACTTC.

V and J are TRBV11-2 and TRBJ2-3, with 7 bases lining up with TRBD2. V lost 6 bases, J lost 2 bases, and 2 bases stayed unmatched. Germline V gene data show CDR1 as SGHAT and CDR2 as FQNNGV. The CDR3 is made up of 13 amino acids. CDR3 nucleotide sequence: TGTGCCAGCAGGGGGGGGAACACAGATACGCAGTATTTT. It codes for CASRGGNTDTQYF. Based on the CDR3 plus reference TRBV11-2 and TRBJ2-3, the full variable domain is EAGVAQSPRYKIIEKRQSVAFWCNPISGHATLYWYQQILGQGPKLLIQFQNNGVVDDSQLPKDRFSAERLKGVDSTLKIQPAKLEDSAVYLCASRGGNTDTQYFGPGTRLTVL.

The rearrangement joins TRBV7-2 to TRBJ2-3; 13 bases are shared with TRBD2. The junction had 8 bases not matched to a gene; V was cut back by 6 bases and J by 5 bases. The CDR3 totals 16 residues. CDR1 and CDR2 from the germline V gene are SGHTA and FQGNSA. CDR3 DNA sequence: TGTGCCAGCAGGCAACTAGCGGGAGGGAGTGTAGATACGCAGTATTTT. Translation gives CASRQLAGGSVDTQYF.

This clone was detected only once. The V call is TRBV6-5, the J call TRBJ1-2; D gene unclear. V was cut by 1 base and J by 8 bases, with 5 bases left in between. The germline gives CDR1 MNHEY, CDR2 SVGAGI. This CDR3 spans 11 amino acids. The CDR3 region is CASSYLGGYTF. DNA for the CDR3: TGTGCCAGCAGTTACTTAGGCGGCTACACCTTC.

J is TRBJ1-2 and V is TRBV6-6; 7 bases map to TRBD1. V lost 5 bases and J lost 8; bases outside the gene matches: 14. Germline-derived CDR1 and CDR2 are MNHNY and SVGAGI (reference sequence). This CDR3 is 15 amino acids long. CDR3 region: CASSGSTTTGTGYTF. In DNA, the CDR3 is TGTGCCAGCAGTGGATCCACGACGACAGGGACAGGCTACACCTTC.

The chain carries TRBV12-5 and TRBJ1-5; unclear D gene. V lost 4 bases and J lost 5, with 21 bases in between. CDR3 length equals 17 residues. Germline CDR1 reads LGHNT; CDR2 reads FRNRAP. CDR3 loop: CASGSRGLSELDQPQHF. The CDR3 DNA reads TGTGCTAGTGGTTCCAGAGGGTTATCCGAGCTAGATCAGCCCCAGCATTTT.

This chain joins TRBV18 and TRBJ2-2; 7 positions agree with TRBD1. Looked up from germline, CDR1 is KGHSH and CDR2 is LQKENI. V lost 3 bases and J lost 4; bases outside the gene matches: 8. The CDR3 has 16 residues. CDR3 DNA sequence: TGTGCCAGCTCACCCCAGACAGGGCTGAGCACCGGGGAGCTGTTTTTT. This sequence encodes CASSPQTGLSTGELFF.

Written as DNA, the CDR3 is TGTGCCAGAGGCTCAGGTAGCGAGCGGGATTGTTTAGTTGGCGGGGAGCTGTTTTTT. Its protein product is CARGSGSERDCLVGGELFF. V and J are TRBV5-3 and TRBJ2-2; 7 positions agree with TRBD2. TRBV5-3 is recorded as an ORF, its role being uncertain. The CDR3 has 19 amino acids. Losses at the gene ends were 7 bases for V and 7 bases for J; bases not matched to a gene: 25.

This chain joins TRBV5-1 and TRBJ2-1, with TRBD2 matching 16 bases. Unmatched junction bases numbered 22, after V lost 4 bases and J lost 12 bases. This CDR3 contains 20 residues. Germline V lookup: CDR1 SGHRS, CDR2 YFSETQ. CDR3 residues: CASSVGPTRAGLAGGPVQFF. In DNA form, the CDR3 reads TGCGCCAGCAGCGTGGGGCCCACTCGGGCGGGACTAGCGGGAGGGCCTGTGCAGTTCTTC.

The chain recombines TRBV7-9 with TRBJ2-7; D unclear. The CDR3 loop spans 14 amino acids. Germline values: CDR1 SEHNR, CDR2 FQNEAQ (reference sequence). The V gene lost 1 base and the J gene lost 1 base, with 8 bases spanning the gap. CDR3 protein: CASSLVGLSYEQYF. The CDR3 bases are TGTGCCAGCAGCTTAGTGGGCCTATCCTACGAGCAGTACTTC.

The CDR3 DNA reads as TGCGCCAGCAGCCAGGTTGGGGGACCTCTGGGGCAGCCCCAGCATTTT. Protein product: CASSQVGGPLGQPQHF. The chain links TRBV4-1 to TRBJ1-5, with a tentative D call TRBD1 (5 bases). Trimming removed 3 bases at V and 7 bases at J, with 19 bases between. This CDR3 region has 16 residues. Germline CDR1 is MGHRA and CDR2 is YSYEKL.

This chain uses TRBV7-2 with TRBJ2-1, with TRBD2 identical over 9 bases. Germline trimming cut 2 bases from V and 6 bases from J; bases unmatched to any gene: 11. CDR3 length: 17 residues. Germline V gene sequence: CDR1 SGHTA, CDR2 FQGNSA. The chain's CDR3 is CASSLMLRGAGGNEQFF. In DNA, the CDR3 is TGTGCCAGCAGCTTAATGTTGCGAGGAGCGGGAGGCAATGAGCAGTTCTTC.

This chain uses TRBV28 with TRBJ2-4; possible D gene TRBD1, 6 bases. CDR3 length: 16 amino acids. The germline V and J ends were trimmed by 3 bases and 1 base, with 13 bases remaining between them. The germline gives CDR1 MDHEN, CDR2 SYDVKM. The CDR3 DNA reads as TGTGCCAGCAGTTTCAGGGGAATCGCTGCCAAAAACATTCAGTACTTC. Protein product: CASSFRGIAAKNIQYF.

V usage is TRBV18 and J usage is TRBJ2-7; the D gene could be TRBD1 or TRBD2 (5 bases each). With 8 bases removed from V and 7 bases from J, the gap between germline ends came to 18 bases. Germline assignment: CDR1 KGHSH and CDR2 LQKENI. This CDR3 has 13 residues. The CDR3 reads CASTSGPGREQYF. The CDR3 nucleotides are TGTGCCAGCACCTCGGGACCCGGACGGGAGCAGTACTTC. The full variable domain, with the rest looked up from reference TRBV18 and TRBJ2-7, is NAGVMQNPRHLVRRRGQEARLRCSPMKGHSHVYWYRQLPEEGLKFMVYLQKENIIDESGMPKERFSAEFPKEGPSILRIQQVVRGDSAAYFCASTSGPGREQYFGPGTRLTVT.

CDR3 residues: CASRDRDGNNYGYTF. In DNA, the CDR3 is TGCGCCAGCAGAGACCGGGACGGGAATAACTATGGCTACACCTTC. The chain combines TRBV10-2 with TRBJ1-2; D might be TRBD1 (5 bases). Trimming pared 6 bases from V and 1 base from J, leaving 15 bases between. The CDR3 has 15 amino acids. Germline lookup yields CDR1 WSHSY and CDR2 SAAADI.

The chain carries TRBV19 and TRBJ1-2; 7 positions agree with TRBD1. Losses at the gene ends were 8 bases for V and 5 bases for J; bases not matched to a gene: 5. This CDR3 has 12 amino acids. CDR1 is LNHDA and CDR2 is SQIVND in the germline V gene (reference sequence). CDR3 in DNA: TGTGCCAGTTCGGGACAGATATATGGCTACACCTTC. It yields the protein CASSGQIYGYTF.

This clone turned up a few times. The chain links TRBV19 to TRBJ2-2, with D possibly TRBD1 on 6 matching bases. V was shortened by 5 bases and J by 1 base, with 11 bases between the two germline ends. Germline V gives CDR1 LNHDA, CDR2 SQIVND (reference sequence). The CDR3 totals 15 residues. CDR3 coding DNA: TGTGCCAGTAGTCAGAGGGGGAGGAACACCGGGGAGCTGTTTTTT. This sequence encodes CASSQRGRNTGELFF. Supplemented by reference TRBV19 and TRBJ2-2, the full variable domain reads DGGITQSPKYLFRKEGQNVTLSCEQNLNHDAMYWYRQDPGQGLRLIYYSQIVNDFQKGDIAEGYSVSREKKESFPLTVTSAQKNPTAFYLCASSQRGRNTGELFFGEGSRLTVL.

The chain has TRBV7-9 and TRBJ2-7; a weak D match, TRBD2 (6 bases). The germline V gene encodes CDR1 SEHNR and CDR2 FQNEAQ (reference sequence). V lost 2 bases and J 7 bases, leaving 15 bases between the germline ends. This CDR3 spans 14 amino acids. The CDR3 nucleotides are TGTGCCAGCAGCTTACTAACCGGGGGTTTGGAGCAGTACTTC. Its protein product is CASSLLTGGLEQYF.

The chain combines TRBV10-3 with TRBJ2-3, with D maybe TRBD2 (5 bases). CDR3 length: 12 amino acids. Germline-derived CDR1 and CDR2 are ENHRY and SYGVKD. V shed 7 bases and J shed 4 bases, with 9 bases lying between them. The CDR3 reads CAIKGAADTQYF. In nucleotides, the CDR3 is TGTGCCATCAAAGGAGCGGCAGATACGCAGTATTTT.

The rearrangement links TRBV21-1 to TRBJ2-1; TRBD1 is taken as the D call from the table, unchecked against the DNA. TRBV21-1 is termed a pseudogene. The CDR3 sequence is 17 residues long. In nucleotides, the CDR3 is TGTGCCAGCAGCAAAGTAAGGGCCCGGGACAAATACAATGAGCAGTTCTTC. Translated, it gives CASSKVRARDKYNEQFF.

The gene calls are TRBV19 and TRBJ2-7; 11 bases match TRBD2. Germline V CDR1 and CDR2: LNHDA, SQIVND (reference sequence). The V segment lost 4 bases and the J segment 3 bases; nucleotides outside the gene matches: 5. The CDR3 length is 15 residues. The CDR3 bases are TGTGCCAGTAGTAACCGACTAGCGGGAAACTACGAGCAGTACTTC. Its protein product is CASSNRLAGNYEQYF.

In DNA, the CDR3 is TGTGCCAGCAGCAAAGGGGTGCGCGGCAACGAAGAGACCCAGTACTTC. Translating gives CASSKGVRGNEETQYF. The genes are TRBV7-8 and TRBJ2-5, with D possibly being TRBD1 (5 bases). Looked up from germline, CDR1 is SGHVS and CDR2 is FQNEAQ. V lost 5 bases and J lost 3, with 19 bases in between. CDR3 size: 16 residues.

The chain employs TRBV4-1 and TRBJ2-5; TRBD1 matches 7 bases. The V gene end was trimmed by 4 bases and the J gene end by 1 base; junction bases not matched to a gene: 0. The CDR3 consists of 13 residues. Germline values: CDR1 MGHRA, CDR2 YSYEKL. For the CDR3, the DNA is TGCGCCAGCAGCCCAGGGGGCCAAGAGACCCAGTACTTC. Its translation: CASSPGGQETQYF.

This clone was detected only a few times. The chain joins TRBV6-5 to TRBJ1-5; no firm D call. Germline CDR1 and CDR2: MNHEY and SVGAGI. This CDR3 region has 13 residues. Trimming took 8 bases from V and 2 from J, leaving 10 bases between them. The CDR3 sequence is CASSSRGNQPQHF. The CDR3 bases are TGTGCCAGCTCGTCGAGGGGCAATCAGCCCCAGCATTTT.